These 15 T cell receptor beta chains came from one sample sequenced in a study of beta chain features in type 1 diabetes. Isolated RNA was reverse transcribed in full, so expressed TCRB transcripts were sequenced. Using immunoSEQ multiplex PCR, the repertoire was profiled, and TCRdb retains in-frame clones only, with some absent. The sample records 60,000 or so clones, roughly 60% being singletons. The sequenced material came from Tregs from blood. The receptors shown here come from a woman aged 18-30 years in good health.

A single count supports this clone. This rearrangement joins TRBV2 to TRBJ1-1, with a tentative D call TRBD1 (5 bases). The CDR3 is 14 amino acids. The germline CDR1 and CDR2 sequences are SNHLY and FYNNEI. V gave up 6 bases and J gave up 5 bases, with 16 bases separating them. The CDR3 coding sequence is TGTGCCAGCAGGTACAGGATGTTAGGAACTGAAGCTTTCTTT. Its protein product is CASRYRMLGTEAFF.

The V call is TRBV5-1, the J call TRBJ1-4; TRBD1 might be the D (5 bases). Trimming left V 4 bases short and J 8 bases short, with 15 bases between. The CDR3 runs to 14 residues. Germline V lookup: CDR1 SGHRS, CDR2 YFSETQ. The CDR3 nucleotides are TGCGCCAGCAGCCCAGGCTGGGGGAGGGAAAAACTGTTTTTT. Translated, it gives CASSPGWGREKLFF.

The rearrangement links TRBV7-9 to TRBJ2-1; 9 nucleotides agree with TRBD2. This CDR3 contains 17 residues. V shed 8 bases and J 0 bases; nucleotides not matched to a gene: 11. Germline loops: CDR1 SEHNR, CDR2 FQNEAQ (reference sequence). CDR3 nucleotide sequence: TGTGCCAGCTCGCGGGGGGGTAGCGGAAGCTCCTACAATGAGCAGTTCTTC. Its translation is CASSRGGSGSSYNEQFF.

The chain employs TRBV5-1 and TRBJ2-2; D is possibly TRBD1 (6 bases). Trimming stripped 0 bases from V and 6 bases from J, with 12 bases between. Germline V gene lookup returns CDR1 SGHRS and CDR2 YFSETQ. The CDR3 loop spans 15 amino acids. The CDR3 loop is CASSLGGTLPGELFF. DNA of the CDR3: TGCGCCAGCAGCTTGGGAGGGACATTACCCGGGGAGCTGTTTTTT. The whole variable domain, remainder taken from reference TRBV5-1 and TRBJ2-2, is KAGVTQTPRYLIKTRGQQVTLSCSPISGHRSVSWYQQTPGQGLQFLFEYFSETQRNKGNFPGRFSGRQFSNSRSEMNVSTLELGDSALYLCASSLGGTLPGELFFGEGSRLTVL.

V usage is TRBV19 and J usage is TRBJ2-3; 7 nucleotides line up with TRBD2. CDR1 LNHDA and CDR2 SQIVND come from the germline V gene (reference sequence). V gave up 3 bases and J gave up 1 base; unmatched junction bases: 1. The CDR3 contains 14 residues. The CDR3 coding sequence is TGTGCCAGTAGTATTACTAGCGGCACAGATACGCAGTATTTT. Amino acid sequence: CASSITSGTDTQYF. Variable domain in full (rest from reference TRBV19 and TRBJ2-3): DGGITQSPKYLFRKEGQNVTLSCEQNLNHDAMYWYRQDPGQGLRLIYYSQIVNDFQKGDIAEGYSVSREKKESFPLTVTSAQKNPTAFYLCASSITSGTDTQYFGPGTRLTVL.

The chain carries TRBV11-3 and TRBJ1-2, with TRBD1 as a possible D gene (6 bases). The CDR3 has 15 residues. Trimming cost V 1 base and J 4 bases, with 13 bases left between them. Germline lookup yields CDR1 SGHNT and CDR2 YENEEA. The CDR3 nucleotides are TGTGCCAGCAGCTTAGCGGGGTTGGGGGCCTATGGCTACACCTTC. This sequence encodes CASSLAGLGAYGYTF.

This clone turned up a few times. V usage is TRBV4-3 and J usage is TRBJ2-5; 7 bases are a match to TRBD2. The CDR3 runs 15 residues. The V gene end was trimmed by 1 base and the J gene end by 2 bases; junction bases not matched to a gene: 4. CDR1 is LGHNA, CDR2 YSLEER, per germline. The DNA of the CDR3 is TGCGCCAGCAGCCAAGGGTTCGGGGGGCAAGAGACCCAGTACTTC. Translation: CASSQGFGGQETQYF.

CDR3 DNA sequence: TGTGCCAGCTCAGTCGCGTGGACAGGGGGCCAGAATGAGCAGTTCTTC. It codes for CASSVAWTGGQNEQFF. The rearrangement uses TRBV18 and TRBJ2-1; 11 bases fit TRBD1. V trimming: 5 bases; J trimming: 7 bases; junction bases outside the gene matches: 10. This CDR3 has 16 residues. Germline assignment: CDR1 KGHSH and CDR2 LQKENI.

This clone was picked up a small number of times. Within the sample, other DNA sequences also encode this same CDR3. This chain uses TRBV30 with TRBJ2-5; no reliable D call. The V end was cut by 3 bases, the J end by 5 bases, with 7 bases between. The CDR3 consists of 11 residues. Germline loops: CDR1 GTSNPN, CDR2 SVGIG (reference sequence). The CDR3 nucleotides are TGTGCCTGGAGCTTGAGGGAGACCCAGTACTTC. This translates into CAWSLRETQYF.

This chain uses TRBV9 with TRBJ2-3; D remains unclear. Germline CDR1 is SGDLS and CDR2 is YYNGEE. The CDR3 is 11 residues long. Trimming cost V 6 bases and J 5 bases, with 7 bases left between them. CDR3 nucleotide sequence: TGTGCCAGCACCCCCCAAGATACGCAGTATTTT. This gives the protein CASTPQDTQYF.

The chain couples TRBV20-1 to TRBJ1-2; no clear D gene. Looked up from germline, CDR1 is DFQATT and CDR2 is SNEGSKA (reference sequence). This CDR3 has 11 residues. Trimming shortened V by 5 bases and J by 8 bases, and 12 bases separated the two germline ends. CDR3 in amino acids: CSAPTGYGYTF. DNA for the CDR3: TGCAGTGCTCCTACCGGGTACGGCTACACCTTC.

CDR3 sequence: CASGRDEQFF. The CDR3 DNA reads TGTGCCAGCGGGCGGGATGAGCAGTTCTTC. This chain connects TRBV25-1 to TRBJ2-1; a weak D match, TRBD2 (5 bases). Trimming stripped 8 bases from V and 8 bases from J, with 7 bases between. CDR1 is MGHDK and CDR2 is SYGVNS in the germline V gene. There are 10 residues in the CDR3.

A few counts support this clone. V is TRBV5-1 and J is TRBJ2-2; D may be TRBD1 (5 bases). Trimming left V 0 bases short and J 0 bases short, with 12 bases between. Germline V gives CDR1 SGHRS, CDR2 YFSETQ. CDR3 length: 17 amino acids. CDR3 in amino acids: CASSLDNQGSNTGELFF. CDR3 sequence (DNA): TGCGCCAGCAGCTTGGATAATCAGGGATCGAACACCGGGGAGCTGTTTTTT.

In DNA, the CDR3 is TGTGCCAGCAGTTGGGCCCCCAGTTCCGGGGAGCTGTTTTTT. Amino acids: CASSWAPSSGELFF. This chain connects TRBV7-2 to TRBJ2-2; no clear D. The CDR3 runs 14 residues. The V gene's germline CDR1 is SGHTA and CDR2 FQGNSA. With 6 bases removed from V and 6 bases from J, the gap between germline ends came to 14 bases.

The rearrangement uses TRBV11-1 and TRBJ2-7, with 8 positions matching TRBD1. With V trimmed by 4 bases and J by 6 bases, 11 bases remained unmatched. This CDR3 has 15 amino acids. Germline V gives CDR1 SGHAT, CDR2 FQDESV (reference sequence). CDR3 nucleotide sequence: TGTGCCAGCAGCTCGCAGGGGGCCGTGTCGGCCGAGCAGTACTTC. This codes for CASSSQGAVSAEQYF.